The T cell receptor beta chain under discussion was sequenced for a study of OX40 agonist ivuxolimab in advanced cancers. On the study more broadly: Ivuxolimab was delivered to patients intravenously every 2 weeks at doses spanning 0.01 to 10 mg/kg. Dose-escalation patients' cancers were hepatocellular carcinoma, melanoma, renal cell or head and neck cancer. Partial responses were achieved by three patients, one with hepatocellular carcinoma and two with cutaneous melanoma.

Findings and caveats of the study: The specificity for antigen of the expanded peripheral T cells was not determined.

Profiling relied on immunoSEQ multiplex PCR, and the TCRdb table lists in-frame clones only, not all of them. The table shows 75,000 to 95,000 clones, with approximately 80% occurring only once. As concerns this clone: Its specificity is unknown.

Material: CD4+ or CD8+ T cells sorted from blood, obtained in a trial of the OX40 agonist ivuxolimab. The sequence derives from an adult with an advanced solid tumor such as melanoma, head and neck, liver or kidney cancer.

CDR3 sequence reads: CASSLEWGEAFF. The CDR3 DNA reads TGTGCCAGCAGCTTAGAATGGGGGGAAGCTTTCTTT. This sequence joins TRBV7-8 and TRBJ1-1; possibly TRBD1 for D (5 bases). The V gene lost 1 base and the J gene lost 8 bases, with 8 bases spanning the gap. The CDR3 is made up of 12 amino acids. Germline V gives CDR1 SGHVS, CDR2 FQNEAQ.